This is a list of T cell receptor beta chains from one sample in a study of regulatory T cells in long-lasting Graves disease. In TCRdb, the multiplex PCR reads were re-called with MiXCR into one record per CDR3 protein. Found here are more than 350,000 distinct CDR3 sequences, roughly a fifth of them singletons; the top ten hold roughly an eighth. The sample here was peripheral blood mononuclear cells (PBMCs), taken when the disease was refractory, from a patient treated with antithyroid drugs. The origin of the receptors is a female donor with Graves disease. The CDR3 runs from the conserved cysteine through the conserved F or W. The D gene is left open where the match is weak. The size of a clone is reported for some rows only, either as once, few or many, or as a class for expanded clones.

size,V,D,J,CDR3,DNA
-,TRBV10-3,-,TRBJ1-3,CATGTNGNTIYF,TGTGCCACGGGGACAAATGGAAACACCATATATTTT
-,TRBV4-2,TRBD2,TRBJ2-1,CASSQAGLSGGSYNEQFF,TGTGCCAGCAGCCAAGCCGGACTTAGCGGGGGCTCCTACAATGAGCAGTTCTTC
-,TRBV10-3,TRBD2,TRBJ2-7,CAISERSMSGRTDEQYF,TGTGCCATCAGTGAGAGGAGTATGAGCGGGAGGACAGATGAGCAGTACTTC
-,TRBV3-1,-,TRBJ1-1,CASGRAAEAFF,TGTGCCAGCGGGCGGGCGGCTGAAGCTTTCTTT
-,TRBV5-8,-,TRBJ2-5,CASSHPRDGGLETQYF,TGTGCCAGCAGCCACCCACGGGACGGGGGGCTGGAGACCCAGTACTTC
-,TRBV10-2,-,TRBJ2-7,CASSMNYEQYF,TGCGCCAGCAGCATGAATTACGAGCAGTACTTC
-,TRBV7-9,TRBD2,TRBJ2-1,CAVSGGYNEQFF,TGTGCGGTATCGGGGGGGTACAATGAGCAGTTCTTC
-,TRBV12-3/TRBV12-4,TRBD2,TRBJ2-1,CASSRVDLAGYNEQFF,TGTGCCAGCAGTCGCGTGGACCTAGCGGGTTACAATGAGCAGTTCTTC
few,TRBV3-1,-,TRBJ1-3,CASTRVSGNTIYF,TGTGCCAGCACCAGGGTCTCTGGAAACACCATATATTTT
many,TRBV6-1,-,TRBJ2-7,CASTSGGSTYEQYF,TGTGCCAGCACAAGTGGAGGGAGTACCTACGAGCAGTACTTC
-,TRBV12-3/TRBV12-4,-,TRBJ1-1,CATRWVNTEAFF,TGTGCCACTAGGTGGGTGAACACTGAAGCTTTCTTT
many,TRBV27,-,TRBJ2-7,CASSLDGPSYEQYF,TGTGCCAGCAGTTTAGACGGCCCCTCCTACGAGCAGTACTTC
-,TRBV30,TRBD2,TRBJ2-1,CAWSGGTSDEQFF,TGTGCCTGGAGTGGCGGGACTAGCGATGAGCAGTTCTTC
few,TRBV28,-,TRBJ1-1,CASRPPARPNTEAFF,TGTGCCAGCAGACCGCCGGCCAGGCCGAACACTGAAGCTTTCTTT
many,TRBV2,TRBD1,TRBJ2-7,CASREKGGGYF,TGTGCCAGCAGAGAGAAAGGGGGCGGTTACTTC
few,TRBV6-2/TRBV6-3,-,TRBJ2-2,CASSYPQQGPNTGELFF,TGTGCCAGCAGTTACCCCCAACAGGGTCCGAACACCGGGGAGCTGTTTTTT
-,TRBV20-1,TRBD2,TRBJ2-5,CSARPGLAIRETQYF,TGCAGTGCCCGACCGGGACTAGCGATTCGAGAGACCCAGTACTTC
many,TRBV5-1,TRBD1,TRBJ2-7,CASSGDRYSYEQYF,TGCGCCAGCAGCGGGGACAGGTACTCCTACGAGCAGTACTTC
-,TRBV5-6,-,TRBJ2-7,CASSPGDFKVYEQYF,TGTGCCAGCAGCCCGGGGGATTTTAAGGTCTACGAGCAGTACTTC
-,TRBV30,-,TRBJ1-1,CAWSVGQNTEAFF,TGTGCCTGGAGTGTAGGACAGAACACTGAAGCTTTCTTT
few,TRBV20-1,-,TRBJ2-5,CSASLGQLYGETQYF,TGCAGTGCTAGTCTTGGGCAACTTTATGGGGAGACCCAGTACTTC
-,TRBV7-8,TRBD2,TRBJ2-1,CASSGGIAGSTYNEQFF,TGTGCCAGCAGTGGGGGGATAGCGGGGTCAACCTACAATGAGCAGTTCTTC
-,TRBV4-2,-,TRBJ1-1,CASSQESSGGRTEAFF,TGTGCCAGCAGCCAAGAAAGTTCCGGGGGGCGAACTGAAGCTTTCTTT
many,TRBV2,-,TRBJ1-3,CASSEVNYSGNTIYF,TGTGCCAGCAGTGAAGTCAATTACTCTGGAAACACCATATATTTT
-,TRBV12-3/TRBV12-4,-,TRBJ1-6,CASSLWRVDSPLHF,TGTGCCAGCAGTTTGTGGAGGGTTGATTCACCCCTCCACTTT
few,TRBV29-1,-,TRBJ2-7,CSVEGGQSYEQYF,TGCAGCGTTGAGGGGGGGCAGTCCTACGAGCAGTACTTC
-,TRBV27,-,TRBJ2-3,CASSSRIAETTDTQYF,TGTGCCAGCAGTAGCCGGATAGCGGAGACCACAGATACGCAGTATTTT
many,TRBV7-2,TRBD1,TRBJ1-5,CASSLVTGGGQPQHF,TGTGCCAGCAGCTTAGTTACAGGGGGCGGTCAGCCCCAGCATTTT
-,TRBV20-1,-,TRBJ2-3,CSARDPRGTDTQYF,TGCAGTGCTAGAGATCCTAGAGGCACAGATACGCAGTATTTT
many,TRBV2,-,TRBJ1-2,CASSEVWGQELIANYGYTF,TGTGCCAGCAGTGAAGTCTGGGGGCAGGAACTTATAGCTAACTATGGCTACACCTTC
many,TRBV25-1,TRBD1,TRBJ1-4,CASRRTGTSKKLFF,TGTGCCAGCAGGCGGACAGGGACATCGAAAAAACTGTTTTTT
-,TRBV20-1,-,TRBJ2-7,CSADGSSRTYEQYF,TGCAGTGCTGACGGGAGTTCTCGCACTTACGAGCAGTACTTC
-,TRBV4-1,TRBD1,TRBJ2-2,CASSQVRGQTGARTGELFF,TGCGCCAGCAGCCAAGTAAGAGGGCAAACAGGGGCACGGACCGGGGAGCTGTTTTTT
many,TRBV19,-,TRBJ1-2,CASSGPGHFGYTF,TGTGCCAGTAGCGGACCGGGACACTTTGGCTACACCTTC
many,TRBV7-3,TRBD1,TRBJ2-7,CASSSGQAAMKYF,TGTGCCAGCAGCTCGGGACAGGCGGCAATGAAGTACTTC
many,TRBV6-1,TRBD2,TRBJ2-7,CASTQVTSGSYEQYF,TGTGCCAGCACCCAAGTTACTAGCGGGAGTTACGAGCAGTACTTC
many,TRBV20-1,-,TRBJ2-2,CSARNALGQNTGELFF,TGCAGTGCTAGAAATGCCCTGGGCCAGAACACCGGGGAGCTGTTTTTT
-,TRBV2,TRBD2,TRBJ2-6,CASSDPSGRGAGANVLTF,TGTGCCAGCAGCGACCCAAGCGGGAGGGGGGCTGGGGCCAACGTCCTGACTTTC
-,TRBV29-1,TRBD1,TRBJ1-5,CSVGDSMNQPQHF,TGCAGCGTAGGGGACAGTATGAATCAGCCCCAGCATTTT
many,TRBV7-2,-,TRBJ1-1,CASSLARRAGLEAFF,TGTGCCAGCAGCTTAGCGAGACGGGCAGGTCTTGAGGCTTTCTTT
many,TRBV20-1,-,TRBJ1-1,CSARNYRARAEAFF,TGCAGTGCTAGAAATTACAGGGCGAGAGCTGAAGCTTTCTTT
many,TRBV12-3/TRBV12-4,-,TRBJ2-7,CASSRETYEQYF,TGTGCCAGCAGCAGGGAGACCTACGAGCAGTACTTC
-,TRBV6-1,-,TRBJ2-3,CASSEIGGRSTDTQYF,TGTGCCAGCAGTGAAATAGGCGGCCGTAGCACAGATACGCAGTATTTT
-,TRBV11-1,TRBD2,TRBJ2-5,CASSARLAETQYF,TGTGCCAGCAGCGCCCGACTAGCGGAGACCCAGTACTTC
-,TRBV6-1,-,TRBJ1-6,CASSEVDVLSPLHF,TGTGCCAGCAGTGAAGTCGATGTTTTATCACCCCTCCACTTT
many,TRBV7-3,-,TRBJ2-5,CASSQAKGETQYF,TGTGCCAGCAGCCAGGCCAAGGGGGAGACCCAGTACTTC
many,TRBV3-1,-,TRBJ1-4,CASSPHTATNEKLFF,TGTGCCAGCAGCCCTCACACTGCAACTAATGAAAAACTGTTTTTT
-,TRBV6-6,-,TRBJ1-1,CASSYSSGFNTEAFF,TGTGCCAGCAGTTACTCGAGCGGATTCAACACTGAAGCTTTCTTT
-,TRBV9,TRBD1,TRBJ1-2,CASSAGTGENYSYTF,TGTGCCAGCAGCGCCGGGACAGGGGAAAACTATAGCTACACCTTC
many,TRBV7-9,TRBD2,TRBJ2-5,CASSASSGGETQYF,TGTGCCAGCAGCGCCTCTAGCGGAGGGGAGACCCAGTACTTC
many,TRBV11-1,-,TRBJ2-7,CASSYTGTSYEQYF,TGTGCCAGCAGCTACACAGGGACCTCCTACGAGCAGTACTTC
many,TRBV2,-,TRBJ2-1,CASSGQGGNEQFF,TGTGCCAGCAGTGGACAGGGAGGGAATGAGCAGTTCTTC
-,TRBV7-6,-,TRBJ2-3,CASSLALTDTQYF,TGTGCCAGCAGCTTAGCCTTAACAGATACGCAGTATTTT
many,TRBV7-8,-,TRBJ2-5,CASSLRDLQGETQYF,TGTGCCAGCAGCTTAAGGGACCTTCAAGGAGAGACCCAGTACTTC
few,TRBV4-1,-,TRBJ1-1,CASSREPNTEAFF,TGCGCCAGCAGCCGAGAACCGAACACTGAAGCTTTCTTT
few,TRBV6-1,TRBD1,TRBJ1-2,CASSRDSQGGYTF,TGTGCCAGCAGCAGGGACAGCCAGGGAGGCTACACCTTC
many,TRBV27,-,TRBJ1-2,CASSGAGTPVYGYTF,TGTGCCAGCAGTGGTGCCGGGACTCCGGTGTATGGCTACACCTTC
many,TRBV28,-,TRBJ1-5,CASSSDLGGGNQPQHF,TGTGCCAGCAGTTCAGACCTCGGGGGTGGCAATCAGCCCCAGCATTTT
-,TRBV28,TRBD2,TRBJ2-1,CASSLPRQGTSGRAYLEQFF,TGTGCCAGCAGTTTGCCCCGACAGGGGACTAGCGGGAGGGCCTATCTTGAGCAGTTCTTC
many,TRBV3-1,TRBD2,TRBJ2-7,CASSQDLQREGYEQYF,TGTGCCAGCAGCCAAGATTTACAGCGGGAGGGTTACGAGCAGTACTTC